Below, 15 T cell receptor beta chains from the same sample are listed, as sequenced in a study of T cells in women clearing cervical HPV infection. The table came from immunoSEQ multiplex PCR; TCRdb's copy has only in-frame clones and leaves some out. The sample is made up of about 28,000 clones, and the top ten hold roughly 15% of it. The sequenced sample consisted of blood buffy coat. These receptors were collected from a woman aged 18 to 75 with a cervical HPV16 infection that either progressed to CIN3+ or cleared (not recorded which).

Worth noting for this clone: The read comes to an end 3 residues before the CDR3 does, leaving the germline J gene to fill in the end. V usage is TRBV7-2 and J usage is TRBJ1-2, with TRBD1 identical over 8 bases. The CDR3 covers 14 residues. Germline V CDR1 and CDR2: SGHTA, FQGNSA. CDR3 DNA (partial): TGTGCCAGCAGCCCCGGACAGGGAACAGATACC. This codes for CASSPGQGTDT. The complete CDR3 reads CASSPGQGTDTYTF.

In regard to this clone: The DNA ends 3 residues before the CDR3 does, and the rest of the CDR3 is filled in from the germline J gene. This sequence joins TRBV5-4 and TRBJ1-1, with 8 bases lining up with TRBD1. CDR3 length: 15 amino acids. In germline, CDR1 is SGHNT, CDR2 YYREEE (reference sequence). Trimming cost V 3 bases and J 0 bases; bases outside gene matches: 4. CDR3: CASSSGQGMNTEAFF. Partial CDR3 DNA: TGTGCCAGCAGCTCCGGACAGGGTATGAACACTGAA.

Points on this clone: The observed sequence ends 3 residues before the CDR3 terminus, with the missing tail filled in from the germline J gene. The chain links TRBV10-3 to TRBJ2-1; 11 positions match TRBD2. Germline V gives CDR1 ENHRY, CDR2 SYGVKD. J gave up 5 bases and V 0 bases, and 6 bases lay outside the gene matches. The CDR3 covers 17 residues. CDR3 bases read: TGTGCCATCAGTGAGTCCCGGACTAGCGGGCCTGACAATGAG. This translates into CAISESRTSGPDNE. The CDR3 in its entirety is CAISESRTSGPDNEQFF.

As for this clone: The sequence runs out 3 residues before the end of the CDR3; the remainder is reconstructed from the germline J gene. V is TRBV6-1 and J is TRBJ2-5; the D is unclear. Germline CDR1 is MNHNS and CDR2 is SASEGT. The CDR3 loop spans 15 amino acids. The ends were cut back, 2 bases at V and 0 bases at J, with 10 bases in the middle. Incomplete CDR3 DNA: TGTGCCAGCAGTGAACAGTACTACAACCAAGAGACC. It is translated as CASSEQYYNQET. The whole CDR3 sequence reads CASSEQYYNQETQYF.

Concerning this clone itself: A read error may account for a junction end that differs from germline. The read terminates 3 residues ahead of where the CDR3 ends, so the germline J gene completes it. This chain joins TRBV4-2 and TRBJ1-2; TRBD1 aligns across 10 bases. This CDR3 contains 17 residues. From germline, CDR1 is LGHNA and CDR2 YNFKEQ. The covered CDR3 bases are TGCGCCAGCAGCCCTGCCGGGACAGGGGTTAGTACCTATGGC. Its protein is CASSPAGTGVSTYG. The complete CDR3 reads CASSPAGTGVSTYGYTF.

On this clone itself: The read stops 3 residues short of the end of the CDR3; the missing end is completed from the germline J gene. The rearrangement uses TRBV7-8 and TRBJ2-3, with TRBD1 as a possible D gene (6 bases). CDR1 SGHVS and CDR2 FQNEAQ come from the germline V gene. The CDR3 has 15 amino acids. Partial CDR3 DNA: TGTGCCAGCAGCTTATTACAGGGCGGAGAAGAGACG. This translates into CASSLLQGGEET. The whole CDR3 region reads CASSLLQGGEETQYF.

Turning to this clone: The read ends 3 residues before the CDR3 terminus; that terminus is restored from the germline J gene. V usage is TRBV30 and J usage is TRBJ1-6; D possibly corresponds to TRBD1 (5 bases). There are 16 residues in the CDR3. V gave up 7 bases and J gave up 0 bases, with 16 bases separating them. Germline CDR1 and CDR2: GTSNPN and SVGIG (reference sequence). The CDR3: CASSRGRSSYNSPLHF. The sequenced CDR3 bases are TGTGCCTCCTCGAGGGGCCGTAGCTCCTATAATTCACCC.

Points on this clone: The CDR3 end lies 3 residues beyond the end of the read and is filled in from the germline J gene. The V call is TRBV20-1, the J call TRBJ2-1; TRBD2 matches 9 bases. Per germline, CDR1 DFQATT and CDR2 SNEGSKA (reference sequence). The CDR3 is 16 residues long. The J segment lost 4 bases and the V segment lost 4 bases, leaving 11 bases of the junction unmatched. The CDR3 loop reads CSAMGPTSGHYNEQFF. The CDR3 bases that were read are TGCAGTGCTATGGGACCGACTAGCGGACATTACAATGAG.

As to this clone: The read halts 3 residues ahead of the CDR3 end, with the missing end drawn from the germline J gene. V and J are TRBV19 and TRBJ2-3; weak D call: TRBD1 (6 bases). The germline V gene encodes CDR1 LNHDA and CDR2 SQIVND (reference sequence). The CDR3 has 16 residues. Trimming removed 5 bases from V and 0 bases from J, with 15 bases in between. The CDR3 bases that were read are TGTGCCAGTAGTTCCTCGGACAGCTATAGCACAGATACG. This gives the protein CASSSSDSYSTDT. The entire CDR3 is CASSSSDSYSTDTQYF.

Points on this clone: The read ends 3 residues early relative to the CDR3; the germline J gene fills the gap. The chain carries TRBV2 and TRBJ1-4; D is perhaps TRBD1 (6 bases). Per germline, CDR1 SNHLY and CDR2 FYNNEI. There are 14 residues in the CDR3. CDR3 sequence reads: CASSENREYSPLFF. The CDR3 DNA, read in part, is TGTGCCAGCAGTGAAAACAGGGAGTATTCACCA.

Of note for this clone: The sequence runs out 3 residues before the end of the CDR3; the remainder is reconstructed from the germline J gene. This chain uses TRBV11-1 with TRBJ1-2, with D perhaps matching TRBD1 (6 bases). Trimming cost V 5 bases and J 5 bases, with 12 bases left between them. The CDR3 covers 13 residues. Germline values: CDR1 SGHAT, CDR2 FQDESV (reference sequence). The sequenced CDR3 bases are TGTGCCAGCAGCCCCGGGACATCTTATGGC. Amino acids: CASSPGTSYG. In full, the CDR3 is CASSPGTSYGYTF.

A word on this clone: The CDR3 end is not reached by the read, which stops 3 residues before it; the germline J gene fills it in. The chain joins TRBV11-3 to TRBJ1-5, with TRBD1 matching over 8 bases. Trimming at V came to 5 bases and at J to 7 bases, leaving 7 bases not matched to a gene. Germline loops: CDR1 SGHNT, CDR2 YENEEA. The CDR3 has 14 residues. The CDR3 bases that were read are TGTGCCAGCAGCCTCTCAGGGGGCGAGCAGCCC. Protein product: CASSLSGGEQP. The CDR3 in its entirety is CASSLSGGEQPQHF.

Concerning this clone itself: With the read ending 3 residues before the CDR3 end, the germline J gene is used to fill in that end. The rearrangement joins TRBV7-2 to TRBJ2-2, with unresolved D. CDR1 SGHTA and CDR2 FQGNSA come from the germline V gene. The CDR3 loop spans 13 amino acids. CDR3 amino acids: CASSELFNSPLFF. Partial CDR3 DNA: TGTGCCAGCAGCGAACTGTTTAATTCACCG.

As to this clone: The CDR3 goes on 3 residues after the read ends, and that part is filled in from the germline J gene. The genes are TRBV2 and TRBJ1-4, with a weak D call TRBD1 (6 bases). Germline assignment: CDR1 SNHLY and CDR2 FYNNEI. V was pared by 6 bases and J by 0 bases, with 8 bases between. The CDR3 runs 14 residues. CDR3 DNA, as far as it was read: TGTGCCAGCAGGACAGGATCAACTAATGAAAAA. Translated: CASRTGSTNEK. The entire CDR3 sequence reads CASRTGSTNEKLFF.

With respect to this clone: The read halts 3 residues ahead of the CDR3 end, with the missing end drawn from the germline J gene. The V call is TRBV5-1, the J call TRBJ1-1, with 7 bases that match TRBD1. Trimming took 4 bases from V and 1 from J; bases not matched to a gene: 10. This CDR3 spans 16 amino acids. Germline V gene lookup returns CDR1 SGHRS and CDR2 YFSETQ. The CDR3 sequence is CASSPSTGQRNTEAFF. The sequenced CDR3 bases are TGCGCCAGCAGCCCCTCTACGGGACAGAGGAACACTGAA. Looking up the rest from reference TRBV5-1 and TRBJ1-1 gives the full variable domain: KAGVTQTPRYLIKTRGQQVTLSCSPISGHRSVSWYQQTPGQGLQFLFEYFSETQRNKGNFPGRFSGRQFSNSRSEMNVSTLELGDSALYLCASSPSTGQRNTEAFFGQGTRLTVV.